These 20 T cell receptor beta chains were all obtained from the same sample, sequenced in a study of cytomegalovirus exposure and HLA in healthy donors. Amplification used 60 Vbeta primers and 13 Jbeta primers. Sequencing used immunoSEQ multiplex PCR; TCRdb keeps in-frame clones, though not all of them. The sample lists under 200,000 clones, roughly 79% occurring once. The sequenced sample consisted of PBMCs. The receptor source for this set is a woman in her fifties or sixties in good health and CMV-seronegative.

V usage is TRBV7-3 and J usage is TRBJ1-1, with D tentatively TRBD1 (6 bases). This CDR3 has 14 residues. Germline loops: CDR1 SGHTA, CDR2 FQGTGA. The germline V and J ends were trimmed by 4 bases and 5 bases, with 14 bases remaining between them. For the CDR3, the DNA is TGTGCCAGCAGCTCCGGCACAGGGCATACTGAAGCTTTCTTT. Residues: CASSSGTGHTEAFF.

CDR3 protein: CAISESRGQSINGYTF. The CDR3 nucleotides are TGTGCCATCAGTGAGTCAAGGGGACAGTCAATCAATGGCTACACCTTC. This chain joins TRBV10-3 and TRBJ1-2; TRBD1 agrees at 7 bases. Germline V gives CDR1 ENHRY, CDR2 SYGVKD. V dropped 0 bases and J dropped 6; count of bases not matched to a gene: 10. The CDR3 contains 16 residues.

The V gene is TRBV4-2, the J gene TRBJ2-1, with 12 bases matching TRBD1. The CDR3 spans 15 residues. Trimming at V came to 3 bases and at J to 7 bases, leaving 4 bases not matched to a gene. Germline V gene data show CDR1 as LGHNA and CDR2 as YNFKEQ. The CDR3 spells CASSHGTGGKNEQFF. CDR3 bases: TGTGCCAGCAGCCACGGGACAGGGGGCAAAAATGAGCAGTTCTTC.

The V and J genes are TRBV18 and TRBJ2-7; TRBD1 agrees at 7 bases. Germline loops: CDR1 KGHSH, CDR2 LQKENI. CDR3 length: 15 amino acids. The V and J ends lost 3 bases and 6 bases, in that order; junction bases with no gene match: 11. This CDR3 reads CASSPMTGSGSEQYF. The DNA of the CDR3 is TGTGCCAGCTCACCGATGACAGGGAGTGGGAGCGAGCAGTACTTC.

This clone was seen once. This chain links TRBV28 with TRBJ1-5; TRBD1 matches at 9 bases. This CDR3 has 17 residues. Trimming removed 1 base from V and 7 bases from J; junction bases left unmatched: 11. Germline CDR1 and CDR2: MDHEN and SYDVKM. In DNA, the CDR3 is TGTGCCAGCAGTTTATACCCCCAGGACAGGGGTGGACAGCCCCAGCATTTT. It specifies CASSLYPQDRGGQPQHF.

The chain carries TRBV10-3 and TRBJ2-2; 9 bases map to TRBD1. CDR1 and CDR2 (germline): ENHRY, SYGVKD. The CDR3 length is 17 residues. J lost 7 bases, V lost 3 bases, and 12 bases had no gene match. The CDR3 reads CAISDGPGQGLVGELFF. DNA for the CDR3: TGTGCCATCAGTGATGGACCGGGACAGGGTCTTGTCGGGGAGCTGTTTTTT.

The rearrangement links TRBV28 to TRBJ1-2; 8 nucleotides align to TRBD1. Germline loops: CDR1 MDHEN, CDR2 SYDVKM. After removal of 4 bases from V and 3 bases from J, the junction contained 13 bases not matched to a gene. The length of the CDR3 is 17 residues. Written as DNA, the CDR3 is TGTGCCAGCAGTTCCCTACACGAGACAGGGGCATACTATGGCTACACCTTC. Translated: CASSSLHETGAYYGYTF.

Notes on this clone: At one of its ends the junction is not consistent with the germline gene, which may arise from a read error. The chain recombines TRBV6-5 with TRBJ2-2, with D maybe TRBD2 (6 bases). CDR1 MNHEY and CDR2 SVGAGI come from the germline V gene. The CDR3 sequence is 13 residues long. CDR3 sequence: CASNYGTTGELFF. CDR3 bases: TGTGCCAGCAATTACGGGACTACCGGGGAGCTGTTTTTT.

The chain links TRBV5-1 to TRBJ2-7, with TRBD2 matching over 13 bases. Germline V lookup: CDR1 SGHRS, CDR2 YFSETQ. The CDR3 loop spans 17 amino acids. Losses at the gene ends were 4 bases for V and 0 bases for J; bases not matched to a gene: 7. CDR3 sequence: CASSPGLAGSYSYEQYF. DNA of the CDR3: TGCGCCAGCAGCCCGGGACTAGCGGGGTCTTACTCCTACGAGCAGTACTTC.

This rearrangement joins TRBV5-6 to TRBJ2-1; 10 bases are shared with TRBD1. CDR1 SGHDT and CDR2 YYEEEE come from the germline V gene. V shed 0 bases and J 9 bases; nucleotides not matched to a gene: 6. The CDR3 is 15 residues long. CDR3 in amino acids: CASSLVGQGSGEQFF. CDR3 in DNA: TGTGCCAGCAGCTTGGTGGGACAGGGGTCGGGTGAGCAGTTCTTC.

This chain uses TRBV4-2 with TRBJ2-1, with 9 bases identical to TRBD2. The ends lost 0 bases at V and 6 bases at J; junction bases unmatched: 9. The germline gives CDR1 LGHNA, CDR2 YNFKEQ. This CDR3 comprises 17 residues. CDR3 sequence: CASSQEASGAYGNEQFF. As DNA, the CDR3 is TGTGCCAGCAGCCAAGAGGCTAGCGGGGCTTATGGCAATGAGCAGTTCTTC.

The V call is TRBV5-6, the J call TRBJ2-7; D is uncertain. V was cut by 0 bases and J by 2 bases, with 3 bases left in between. Per germline, CDR1 SGHDT and CDR2 YYEEEE. The CDR3 totals 12 residues. CDR3 region: CASSLDTYEQYF. For the CDR3, the DNA is TGTGCCAGCAGCTTGGACACCTACGAGCAGTACTTC.

The gene calls are TRBV4-2 and TRBJ2-7, with TRBD1 identical over 11 bases. V shed 0 bases, J shed 7 bases, and the junction held 8 bases outside the gene matches. Germline CDR1 reads LGHNA; CDR2 reads YNFKEQ. There are 16 residues in the CDR3. CDR3 residues: CASSQDWGQGGSEQYF. CDR3 nucleotide sequence: TGTGCCAGCAGCCAAGATTGGGGACAGGGGGGGTCGGAGCAGTACTTC.

The chain combines TRBV7-8 with TRBJ1-1; D remains unclear. Trimming cost V 2 bases and J 0 bases, with 13 bases left between them. Germline-derived CDR1 and CDR2 are SGHVS and FQNEAQ. The CDR3 has 16 amino acids. CDR3 DNA: TGTGCCAGCAGCTTAAATCAGGTCCCCGTGAACACTGAAGCTTTCTTT. It yields the protein CASSLNQVPVNTEAFF. Using reference TRBV7-8 and TRBJ1-1 for the parts outside the CDR3, the full variable domain is GAGVSQSPRYKVAKRGQDVALRCDPISGHVSLFWYQQALGQGPEFLTYFQNEAQLDKSGLPSDRFFAERPEGSVSTLKIQRTQQEDSAVYLCASSLNQVPVNTEAFFGQGTRLTVV.

V is TRBV20-1 and J is TRBJ2-7; D remains ambiguous. CDR3 length: 11 residues. V lost 6 bases to trimming and J lost 4 bases, with 10 bases between them. The germline gives CDR1 DFQATT, CDR2 SNEGSKA (reference sequence). CDR3: CSANLEYEQYF. In DNA, the CDR3 is TGCAGTGCCAATCTAGAGTACGAGCAGTACTTC.

This clone was seen only a few times. V usage is TRBV5-1 and J usage is TRBJ1-1, with D possibly TRBD1 on 6 matching bases. CDR1 SGHRS and CDR2 YFSETQ come from the germline V gene. The CDR3 contains 15 residues. Trimming removed 4 bases from V and 4 bases from J, with 17 bases in between. CDR3: CASSPSYRESTEAFF. Here the CDR3 DNA reads TGCGCCAGCAGCCCATCATACAGGGAATCCACTGAAGCTTTCTTT.

This clone was recorded a few times. This sequence joins TRBV6-5 and TRBJ1-1, with TRBD1 as a possible D gene (5 bases). Germline V lookup: CDR1 MNHEY, CDR2 SVGAGI. Trimming took 8 bases from V and 7 from J, leaving 14 bases between them. This CDR3 comprises 12 residues. The CDR3 DNA reads TGTGCCAGCGTTAAACGGGGGAATGAAGCTTTCTTT. It encodes CASVKRGNEAFF.

The chain uses TRBV4-1 and TRBJ2-3, with 16 bases identical to TRBD2. V dropped 1 base and J dropped 5; count of bases not matched to a gene: 9. The germline V gene has CDR1 MGHRA and CDR2 YSYEKL. The CDR3 is 19 residues long. CDR3 bases: TGCGCCAGCAGCCAAGGCCCGGGACTAGCGGGGGGGCGTGAAGATACGCAGTATTTT. The encoded protein is CASSQGPGLAGGREDTQYF.

This chain links TRBV18 with TRBJ1-2; 10 positions agree with TRBD1. The germline CDR1 and CDR2 sequences are KGHSH and LQKENI. J lost 8 bases, V lost 4 bases, and 13 bases had no gene match. CDR3 size: 16 residues. The CDR3 region is CASSHTAGTGVGGYTF. Written as DNA, the CDR3 is TGTGCCAGCTCACATACCGCCGGGACAGGGGTGGGCGGCTACACCTTC.

The V gene is TRBV7-3, the J gene TRBJ2-2; 7 bases match TRBD2. This CDR3 has 14 amino acids. Germline CDR1 and CDR2: SGHTA and FQGTGA. The V segment lost 6 bases and the J segment 3 bases; nucleotides outside the gene matches: 4. CDR3 region: CASRRTRDTGELFF. The CDR3 DNA reads as TGTGCCAGCAGACGGACTAGGGACACCGGGGAGCTGTTTTTT.